The T cell receptor (beta chain) described here comes from a study of blood T cell repertoires in COVID-19 (TCRdb year 2020). About the full investigation: Samples from collaborators originated in the United States, Italy and Spain and spanned both the acute and convalescent phases of COVID-19. Nearly every sample came with metadata listing a de-identified subject ID, COVID-19 status, age in years and sex. The dataset comprised deeply sampled blood TCRbeta repertoires from subjects exposed to, actively infected with, or recovered from COVID-19. The samples were drawn from two sources: the first 160 participants of the ongoing ImmuneRACE study, and over 950 subjects contributed by 6 global collaborators. Where available, HLA class I and class II types were obtained from metadata supplied by the sample provider rather than from assay-based typing. A freely available public database, intended as a resource for researchers studying the immune response to SARS-CoV-2, is where the repertoires were released. The prospective study material was composed of cDNA or gDNA derived from T cells, B-cell-depleted T cells, or PBMCs. Points the paper makes about the study in general: Clinical and demographic metadata were provided uncurated, with the amount varying by source and participant.

The germline V gene provides CDR1 SNHLY and CDR2 FYNNEI. The V end gives up 4 bases and the J end 5 bases, leaving 4 bases in the junction not matched to a gene. Including the terminal cysteine and phenylalanine, the CDR3 comprises 14 residues. Kept here is only the CDR3 DNA, which spans 42 bases and is read in frame from base 1. The immunoSEQ Assay, a bias-controlled multiplex PCR, was used to amplify TCRbeta CDR3 regions from genomic DNA. On the study's bioinformatics: The number of nucleated cells in each sample was estimated from the amplification of reference gene primers within the assay. To quantify the absolute abundance of each unique TCRbeta CDR3 rearrangement, sequence reads were collapsed and filtered. For each sample, productive Simpson clonality was calculated by taking the square root of Simpson's diversity index across productive rearrangements. This immuneACCESS table, as held by TCRdb, lists in-frame sequences with V and J called but not all clones. Of the missing ones, under half trace to an unresolved V gene in checked studies; the others have no known cause. The V and J calls and the clone size are those of that table, but D and trimming were determined from the DNA. Here the sample has fewer than 65,000 clones; 85% occur a single time. About a sixth of the sample rests with the top ten.

Collaborating institutions collected whole blood in K2EDTA tubes following their own protocols. For TCRbeta analysis, collaborator samples were shipped as frozen whole blood, as isolated PBMCs, or as DNA extracted from either sample type. This clone was picked up a small number of times. Its antigen specificity is not known. No quality values exist for individual bases; no much larger clone is one base distant. The material sequenced was peripheral blood. The sequence was obtained from a human donor in a cohort sampled during active COVID-19. The chain is assembled from TRBV2 and TRBJ2-2, with 7 bases aligning to TRBD1. The CDR3 loop reads CASSGQGWTGELFF. Here is the DNA: TGTGCCAGCAGTGGACAGGGCTGGACCGGGGAGCTGTTTTTT.